The 21 T cell receptor beta chains presented below share a single source sample, sequenced in a study of cytomegalovirus exposure and HLA in healthy donors. In the PCR, 60 Vbeta and 13 Jbeta primers were used. Generated by immunoSEQ multiplex PCR, the TCRdb table keeps only in-frame clones and is missing some. The table records around 61,000 clones, approximately 83% of them present only once. Sequences were obtained from PBMCs. Every receptor here comes from a man aged 35 to 55 in good health and CMV-seronegative.

The CDR3 region has the DNA TGCAGCGGTCGGGGGGAGTCCTCCTACAATGAGCAGTTCTTC. Translating gives CSGRGESSYNEQFF. The V gene is TRBV29-1, the J gene TRBJ2-1; the match to TRBD2 covers 7 bases. Per germline, CDR1 SQVTM and CDR2 ANQGSEA. V shed 7 bases, J shed 0 bases, and the junction held 6 bases outside the gene matches. The CDR3 consists of 14 residues.

V is TRBV11-2 and J is TRBJ1-6; D is possibly TRBD1 (6 bases). The V gene lost 5 bases and the J gene lost 0 bases, with 11 bases spanning the gap. Germline V gives CDR1 SGHAT, CDR2 FQNNGV. There are 16 residues in the CDR3. DNA for the CDR3: TGTGCCAGCAGCCCGGGACACATCTCCTATAATTCACCCCTCCACTTT. It codes for CASSPGHISYNSPLHF.

The CDR3 DNA follows: TGTGCCAGCAGTCCTCGCTCTGGAAACACCATATATTTT. Protein product: CASSPRSGNTIYF. The V call is TRBV27, the J call TRBJ1-3; D unclear. This CDR3 is 13 amino acids long. The germline V gene has CDR1 MNHEY and CDR2 SMNVEV (reference sequence). V shed 5 bases and J shed 0 bases, with 5 bases lying between them.

The CDR3 nucleotides are TGCGCCAGCAGCCAAGATTACACATCGAGCACAGATACGCAGTATTTT. Encoded protein: CASSQDYTSSTDTQYF. This chain links TRBV4-3 with TRBJ2-3; D is undetermined. The germline V and J ends were trimmed by 0 bases and 0 bases, with 10 bases remaining between them. Looked up from germline, CDR1 is LGHNA and CDR2 is YSLEER. The CDR3 totals 16 residues.

This CDR3 reads CASSLDRGTDTQYF. DNA for the CDR3: TGCGCCAGCAGCTTAGACAGGGGCACAGATACGCAGTATTTT. This chain joins TRBV5-1 and TRBJ2-3, with 7 nucleotides matching TRBD1. CDR1 SGHRS and CDR2 YFSETQ come from the germline V gene. The CDR3 covers 14 residues. V shed 2 bases, J shed 1 base, and the junction held 1 base outside the gene matches.

This clone was counted once. J is TRBJ2-5 and V is TRBV6-5; D is undetermined. Trimming shortened V by 5 bases and J by 5 bases, and 12 bases separated the two germline ends. CDR3 length: 13 amino acids. Germline CDR1 is MNHEY and CDR2 is SVGAGI. CDR3 nucleotides: TGTGCCAGCAGTACAGCTGGGTTGGAGACCCAGTACTTC. Its translation: CASSTAGLETQYF.

The chain links TRBV11-3 to TRBJ2-3; possibly TRBD1 for D (6 bases). The V end lost 3 bases, the J end lost 3 bases, and 7 bases lay between the germline ends. CDR1 and CDR2 from the germline V gene are SGHNT and YENEEA. The CDR3 is 13 amino acids. The CDR3 sequence: CASSFRGTDTQYF. The CDR3 DNA follows: TGTGCCAGCAGCTTCAGGGGAACAGATACGCAGTATTTT. The variable domain in full, with the rest retrieved from reference TRBV11-3 and TRBJ2-3, is EAGVVQSPRYKIIEKKQPVAFWCNPISGHNTLYWYLQNLGQGPELLIRYENEEAVDDSQLPKDRFSAERLKGVDSTLKIQPAELGDSAVYLCASSFRGTDTQYFGPGTRLTVL.

The chain combines TRBV5-1 with TRBJ1-2; D uncertain. The CDR3 is 13 residues long. Per the germline V gene, CDR1 is SGHRS and CDR2 is YFSETQ. V gave up 2 bases and J gave up 8 bases, with 13 bases separating them. CDR3 in DNA: TGCGCCAGCAGCTTTGGGCCCTCTCAGGGCTACACCTTC. Translated, it gives CASSFGPSQGYTF.

In this sample, this clone turned up a few times. V is TRBV10-2 and J is TRBJ1-1, with D perhaps matching TRBD1 (5 bases). CDR1 and CDR2 (germline): WSHSY, SAAADI. The germline V and J ends were trimmed by 0 bases and 4 bases, with 9 bases remaining between them. CDR3 length: 14 residues. CDR3 protein: CASSESGGTTEAFF. In nucleotides, the CDR3 is TGCGCCAGCAGTGAGTCGGGGGGGACCACTGAAGCTTTCTTT.

The V and J genes are TRBV18 and TRBJ2-2, with D possibly matching TRBD1 (6 bases). The germline gives CDR1 KGHSH, CDR2 LQKENI. V lost 6 bases, J lost 1 base, and 9 bases lay in between. CDR3 length: 14 residues. In DNA, the CDR3 is TGTGCCAGCTCCGACAGGATGAACACCGGGGAGCTGTTTTTT. Amino acid sequence: CASSDRMNTGELFF.

The chain employs TRBV30 and TRBJ2-5; D may be TRBD2 (6 bases). Trimming pared 0 bases from V and 7 bases from J, leaving 18 bases between. The germline gives CDR1 GTSNPN, CDR2 SVGIG (reference sequence). The CDR3 loop spans 15 amino acids. The CDR3 region is CAWSVPSGAGGTQYF. The CDR3 region has the DNA TGTGCCTGGAGTGTTCCTAGTGGGGCCGGGGGGACCCAGTACTTC.

This chain connects TRBV7-2 to TRBJ2-7; 9 bases align to TRBD2. J lost 0 bases, V lost 2 bases, and 8 bases had no gene match. The germline CDR1 and CDR2 sequences are SGHTA and FQGNSA. This CDR3 has 17 amino acids. The CDR3: CASSLPLAGRPSYEQYF. The CDR3 region has the DNA TGTGCCAGCAGCTTACCCCTAGCGGGGCGTCCCTCCTACGAGCAGTACTTC.

The chain links TRBV7-8 to TRBJ2-3, with 8 bases lining up with TRBD2. From germline, CDR1 is SGHVS and CDR2 FQNEAQ. CDR3 size: 15 residues. Unmatched junction bases numbered 6, after V lost 2 bases and J lost 5 bases. The CDR3, as DNA: TGTGCCAGCAGCTTAAGAGCGGGGGCCGGAGATACGCAGTATTTT. This codes for CASSLRAGAGDTQYF.

This chain connects TRBV19 to TRBJ2-1, with 8 bases matching TRBD1. CDR3 size: 13 residues. In germline, CDR1 is LNHDA, CDR2 SQIVND (reference sequence). Trimming took 3 bases from V and 10 from J; bases not matched to a gene: 5. The CDR3 loop is CASSITQGAEQFF. DNA for the CDR3: TGTGCCAGTAGTATCACCCAGGGGGCAGAGCAGTTCTTC.

This clone has a handful of counts. The chain links TRBV6-5 to TRBJ1-1, with TRBD1 identical over 7 bases. Trimming cost V 6 bases and J 7 bases; bases outside gene matches: 8. The CDR3 length is 13 residues. CDR1 MNHEY and CDR2 SVGAGI come from the germline V gene. Here the CDR3 reads CASSLYRGGEAFF. CDR3 sequence (DNA): TGTGCCAGCAGCCTTTACAGGGGTGGTGAAGCTTTCTTT.

V and J are TRBV30 and TRBJ2-5, with 14 nucleotides matching TRBD2. Germline values: CDR1 GTSNPN, CDR2 SVGIG (reference sequence). V lost 3 bases to trimming and J lost 5 bases; unmatched junction nucleotides: 11. The CDR3 has 17 residues. DNA of the CDR3: TGTGCCTGGAGCGTCGGACTAGCGGGGGGATTTAGGGAGACCCAGTACTTC. Translating gives CAWSVGLAGGFRETQYF.

In DNA form, the CDR3 reads TGCGCCAGCAGCTTGGTTTTAGCGGAGCAGTTCTTC. Amino acid sequence: CASSLVLAEQFF. V and J are TRBV5-1 and TRBJ2-1; perhaps TRBD2 as D (5 bases). The V end lost 0 bases, the J end lost 10 bases, and 8 bases lay between the germline ends. Germline V gives CDR1 SGHRS, CDR2 YFSETQ. The CDR3 totals 12 residues.

The gene calls are TRBV28 and TRBJ2-1; D unresolved. In germline, CDR1 is MDHEN, CDR2 SYDVKM. The germline V and J ends were trimmed by 2 bases and 9 bases, with 5 bases remaining between them. The CDR3 spans 11 residues. CDR3 residues: CASSLPSEQFF. CDR3 coding DNA: TGTGCCAGCAGTTTACCTAGTGAGCAGTTCTTC.

This sequence joins TRBV19 and TRBJ1-4; the D is unclear. The germline gives CDR1 LNHDA, CDR2 SQIVND (reference sequence). The V and J ends lost 3 bases and 7 bases respectively, with 15 bases between them. This CDR3 is built from 15 residues. CDR3 DNA: TGTGCCAGTAGTATTCCCGGAGTCCAAATTGAAAAACTGTTTTTT. Protein product: CASSIPGVQIEKLFF.

The rearrangement links TRBV4-3 to TRBJ2-1; D not certain. CDR1 and CDR2 from the germline V gene are LGHNA and YSLEER. The CDR3 length is 13 residues. The V end was cut by 1 base, the J end by 5 bases, with 6 bases between. CDR3 region: CASSQVRNNEQFF. CDR3 DNA: TGCGCCAGCAGCCAAGTCAGGAACAATGAGCAGTTCTTC.

This CDR3 reads CASSDRDRLREQYF. CDR3 DNA: TGTGCCAGCAGTGACCGGGACAGGCTACGCGAGCAGTACTTC. The rearrangement uses TRBV6-1 and TRBJ2-7; 8 bases fit TRBD1. The CDR3 loop spans 14 amino acids. J was trimmed by 6 bases and V by 3 bases; bases with no gene match: 7. Germline values: CDR1 MNHNS, CDR2 SASEGT.